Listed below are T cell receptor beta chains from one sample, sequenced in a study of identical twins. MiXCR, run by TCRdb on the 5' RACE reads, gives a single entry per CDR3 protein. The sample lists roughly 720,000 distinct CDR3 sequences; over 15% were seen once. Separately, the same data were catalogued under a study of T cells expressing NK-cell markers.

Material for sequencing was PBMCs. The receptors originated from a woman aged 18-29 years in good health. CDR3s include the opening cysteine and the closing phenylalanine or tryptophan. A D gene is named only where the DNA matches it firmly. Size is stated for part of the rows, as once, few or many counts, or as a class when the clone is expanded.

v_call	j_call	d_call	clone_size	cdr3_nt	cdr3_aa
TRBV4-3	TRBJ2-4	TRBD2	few	TGCGCCAGCAGCCCGGGACTAGCGGGACTAGCCAAAAACATTCAGTACTTC	CASSPGLAGLAKNIQYF
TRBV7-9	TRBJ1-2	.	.	TGTGCCAGCAGCGGAGCCGACAGTTTCTATGGCTACACCTTC	CASSGADSFYGYTF
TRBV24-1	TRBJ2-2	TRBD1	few	TGTGCCACCAGTGACCCTGGGACAGGGAACACCGGGGAGCTGTTTTTT	CATSDPGTGNTGELFF
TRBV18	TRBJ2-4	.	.	TGTGCCAGCTCTCCCCAAGTTGGCCCTTCCCCTCAGTACTTC	CASSPQVGPSPQYF
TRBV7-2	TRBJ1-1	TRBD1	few	TGTGCCAGCAGCTTAGCCTACAGGGGGCGAGAAGCTTTCTTT	CASSLAYRGREAFF
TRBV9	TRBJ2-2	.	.	TGTGCCAGCAGCCCATCCGTTACCGGGGAGCTGTTTTTT	CASSPSVTGELFF
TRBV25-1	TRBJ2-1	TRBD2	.	TGTGCCAGCAGTGATTCTGGACTAGCGGGAGTTCACAATGAGCAGTTCTTC	CASSDSGLAGVHNEQFF
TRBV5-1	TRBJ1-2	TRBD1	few	TGCGCCAGCAGCACAGACTACAGGGGTCTCTATGGCTACACCTTC	CASSTDYRGLYGYTF
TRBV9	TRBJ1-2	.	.	TGTGCCAGCAGCGTAGGGACGGGGAGGTCTAACTATGGCTACACCTTC	CASSVGTGRSNYGYTF
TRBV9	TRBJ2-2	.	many	TGTGCCAGCAGCGTAGGGGCGGCGGGCACCGGGGAGCTGTTTTTT	CASSVGAAGTGELFF
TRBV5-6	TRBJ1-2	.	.	TGTGCCAGCAGCTTGGGGGCGCCGAGTAACTATGGCTACACCTTC	CASSLGAPSNYGYTF
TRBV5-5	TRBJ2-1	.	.	TGTGCCAGCAGCTTGGGGCTCGTCTACTACAATGAGCAGTTCTTC	CASSLGLVYYNEQFF
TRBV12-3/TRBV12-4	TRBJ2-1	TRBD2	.	TGTGCCAGCCGGGTTAGCGGGGGGGATAATGAGCAGTTCTTC	CASRVSGGDNEQFF
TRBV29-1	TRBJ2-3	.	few	TGCAGCGTTAGGTCGGGCGGGCGCACAGATACGCAGTATTTT	CSVRSGGRTDTQYF
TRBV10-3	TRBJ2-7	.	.	TGTGCCATCAGTGATGCAGGGTGGGGGCAGTACTTC	CAISDAGWGQYF
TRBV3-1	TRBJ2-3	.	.	TGTGCCAGCAGCGGGGGATTCAGCACAGATACGCAGTATTTT	CASSGGFSTDTQYF
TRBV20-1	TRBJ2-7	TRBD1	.	TGCAGTGCTAGAGTTTCAGGGGGCGGCCCACACGAGCAGTACTTC	CSARVSGGGPHEQYF
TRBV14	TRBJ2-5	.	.	TGTGCCAGCAGCCAGGAGTCCTGGGCCGTTAGCGCCCAGTACTTC	CASSQESWAVSAQYF
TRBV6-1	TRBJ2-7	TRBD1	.	TGTGCCAGCAGTGAAAGTCACAGGGGTGTAAGGGAGCAGTACTTC	CASSESHRGVREQYF
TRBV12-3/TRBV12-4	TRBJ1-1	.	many	TGTGCCAGCAGGTTGACTGACCTGAACACTGAAGCTTTCTTT	CASRLTDLNTEAFF
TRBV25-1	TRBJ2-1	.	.	TGTGCCAGCAGTGGAACTGAAGCAAAAGACGTCAATGAGCAGTTCTTC	CASSGTEAKDVNEQFF
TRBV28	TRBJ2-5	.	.	TGTGCCAGCAGTTCGGGGGACGAGACCCAGTACTTC	CASSSGDETQYF
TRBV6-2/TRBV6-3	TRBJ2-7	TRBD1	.	TGTGCCAGCAGAACCCCGGGACAGGGGGATCTTGAGCAGTACTTC	CASRTPGQGDLEQYF
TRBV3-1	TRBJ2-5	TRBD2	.	TGTGCCAGCAGCCAAGGGGTAGCGGGGGCCCTAGAGACCCAGTACTTC	CASSQGVAGALETQYF
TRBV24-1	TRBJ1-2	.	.	TGTGCCACCAGTGATGAATGGGGGGTTGAAGGCTACACCTTC	CATSDEWGVEGYTF
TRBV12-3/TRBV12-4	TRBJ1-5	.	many	TGTGCCAGCAGTTTAGCGGGTGGGCAGCCCCAGCATTTT	CASSLAGGQPQHF
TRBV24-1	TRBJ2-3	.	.	TGTGCCACCAGTGCGAGAGGGGCGGGCACAGATACGCAGTATTTT	CATSARGAGTDTQYF
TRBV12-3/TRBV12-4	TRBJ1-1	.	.	TGTGCCAGCTCGTGGCGTCGGAAGGGGCTAAACACTGAAGCTTTCTTT	CASSWRRKGLNTEAFF
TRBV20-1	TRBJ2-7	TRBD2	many	TGCAGTGCTCTACCAGCGGGAGCTTCTTACGAGCAGTACTTC	CSALPAGASYEQYF
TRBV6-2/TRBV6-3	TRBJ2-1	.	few	TGTGCCAGCAGTTTGGGAACAGGGTATATTGAGCAGTTCTTC	CASSLGTGYIEQFF
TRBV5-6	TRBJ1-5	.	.	TGTGCCAGCAGCGGAGGTTTTAGCAATCAGCCCCAGCATTTT	CASSGGFSNQPQHF
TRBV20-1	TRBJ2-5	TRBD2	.	TGCAGTGCTAGAAGGACTAGCGGGAAGCAAGAGACCCAGTACTTC	CSARRTSGKQETQYF
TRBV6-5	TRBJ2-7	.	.	TGTGCCAGCAGTTACTCGAGTGTCGGGGTTGACGAGCAGTACTTC	CASSYSSVGVDEQYF
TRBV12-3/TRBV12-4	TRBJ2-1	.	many	TGTGCCAGCACCCGGTTCGGGCTGCCTCCCAGCGTTTCCTACAATGAGCAGTTCTTC	CASTRFGLPPSVSYNEQFF
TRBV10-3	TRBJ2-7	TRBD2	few	TGTGCCATCAGTGAGTCTGGGGCGGGGGTCTCCTACGAGCAGTACTTC	CAISESGAGVSYEQYF
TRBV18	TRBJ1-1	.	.	TGTGCCAGCTCACCACAGGCCCAGCAGAACACTGAAGCTTTCTTT	CASSPQAQQNTEAFF
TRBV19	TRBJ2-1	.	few	TGTGCCAGTAGGGCCGAATCCGGGTTAGGGTACAATGAGCAGTTCTTC	CASRAESGLGYNEQFF
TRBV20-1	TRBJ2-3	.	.	TGCAGTGCTAGAGATATGGCGGCCGATACGCAGTATTTT	CSARDMAADTQYF
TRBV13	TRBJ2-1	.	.	TGTGCCAGCAGAGTCCGGGGGATGGATGAGCAGTTCTTC	CASRVRGMDEQFF
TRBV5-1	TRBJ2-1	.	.	TGCGCCAGCAGCGTCGGATGGGGGAATGAGCAGTTCTTC	CASSVGWGNEQFF
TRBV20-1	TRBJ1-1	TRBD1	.	TGCAGTCCCGGACAGGGCAACACTGAAGCTTTCTTT	CSPGQGNTEAFF
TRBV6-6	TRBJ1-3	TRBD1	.	TGTGCCAGCAGACAGGACAGGAGCTTT	CASRQDRSF
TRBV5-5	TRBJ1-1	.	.	TGTGCCAGCAGCTTGATTAGGAATACACCTGAAGCTTTCTTT	CASSLIRNTPEAFF
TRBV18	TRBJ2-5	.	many	TGTGCCAGCAGCCACCAAGAGACCCAGTACTTC	CASSHQETQYF
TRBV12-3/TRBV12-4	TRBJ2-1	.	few	TGTGCCAGCAGCCTGGGGATGAAGCAGTTCTTC	CASSLGMKQFF
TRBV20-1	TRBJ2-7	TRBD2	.	TGCAGTGCTATGGCGGGACTAGCGGGAGATGAGCAGTACTTC	CSAMAGLAGDEQYF
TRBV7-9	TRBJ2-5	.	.	TGTGCCAGCAGCTTAACTCAGGGGTCGGAGACCCAGTACTTC	CASSLTQGSETQYF
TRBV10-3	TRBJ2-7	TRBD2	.	TGTGCCATCAGTGGGACCGGGACTAAGGCCGAGCAGTACTTC	CAISGTGTKAEQYF
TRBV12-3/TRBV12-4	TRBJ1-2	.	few	TGTGCCAGCAGCCGTACAGGGAGGGGCTATGGCTACACCTTC	CASSRTGRGYGYTF
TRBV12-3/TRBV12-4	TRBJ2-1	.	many	TGTGCCAGCAGCCGCCCCGACAATGAGCAGTTCTTC	CASSRPDNEQFF
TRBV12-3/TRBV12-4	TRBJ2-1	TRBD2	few	TGTGCCAGCAGGCTCCTGGCGGGGGGGTCATTGAATGAGCAGTTCTTC	CASRLLAGGSLNEQFF
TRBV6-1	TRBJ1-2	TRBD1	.	TGTGCCAGCAGTGAGATTTCGGGACAGGGGGCTGATGGCTACACCTTC	CASSEISGQGADGYTF
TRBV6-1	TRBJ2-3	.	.	TGTGCCAGCTGGAAATACACAGATACGCAGTATTTT	CASWKYTDTQYF
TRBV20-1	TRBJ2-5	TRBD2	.	TGCAGTGCTAGAGATTCAAGCGGGACCAAAGAGACCCAGTACTTC	CSARDSSGTKETQYF
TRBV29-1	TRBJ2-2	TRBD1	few	TGCAGCGTCGTCATTGACAGGGGACCGAACACCGGGGAGCTGTTTTTT	CSVVIDRGPNTGELFF
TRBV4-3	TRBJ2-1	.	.	TGCGCCAGCAGCCAAGACATAGGCCTAGGGCCGTTCTTC	CASSQDIGLGPFF
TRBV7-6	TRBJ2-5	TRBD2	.	TGTGCCAGCAGCTTAGTGGATAGCGGGGGCCAAGAGACCCAGTACTTC	CASSLVDSGGQETQYF
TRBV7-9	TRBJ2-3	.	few	TGTGCCAGCAGCTTAGCGGCTAGCATAGATACGCAGTATTTT	CASSLAASIDTQYF